This TCR beta chain emerged from a study of Ad26.COV2.S vaccination and SARS-CoV-2 variants. Whole-study context: The donor belonged to the COV1001 Ad26.COV2.S trial arm. Points from the study as a whole: Spike-specific TCR breadth was greater after Ad26.COV2.S than placebo.

V was pared by 2 bases and J by 6 bases, with 17 bases between. The CDR3 covers 16 residues. Germline CDR1 SGHTA, CDR2 FQGTGA. This table comes from immunoSEQ multiplex PCR, and its TCRdb copy is limited to in-frame clones, with some not included. The sample holds around 270,000 clones, roughly nine tenths seen once. Sample treatment: some 19 received Ad26.COV2.S at low or high dose, single or two shots; a few received placebo; per-sample allocation not given. Collection of the samples took place on day 63 after the first injection of vaccine or placebo. Adults aged 18-55 years in Boston included the donor. As its vector, the vaccine had Ad26, which expressed Wuhan-strain SARS-CoV-2 spike. With regard to this clone: Its specificity is unknown.

This sample comprised peripheral blood, obtained in a trial of Ad26.COV2.S vaccine versus placebo. The receptor comes from a person between 18 and 60 years old who received the Ad26.COV2.S COVID-19 vaccine or a placebo. This chain connects TRBV7-3 to TRBJ2-1; no definite D call. CDR3 sequence: CASSLVPGLKPNEQFF. Written as DNA, the CDR3 is TGTGCCAGCAGCTTAGTTCCGGGTCTAAAACCCAATGAGCAGTTCTTC.